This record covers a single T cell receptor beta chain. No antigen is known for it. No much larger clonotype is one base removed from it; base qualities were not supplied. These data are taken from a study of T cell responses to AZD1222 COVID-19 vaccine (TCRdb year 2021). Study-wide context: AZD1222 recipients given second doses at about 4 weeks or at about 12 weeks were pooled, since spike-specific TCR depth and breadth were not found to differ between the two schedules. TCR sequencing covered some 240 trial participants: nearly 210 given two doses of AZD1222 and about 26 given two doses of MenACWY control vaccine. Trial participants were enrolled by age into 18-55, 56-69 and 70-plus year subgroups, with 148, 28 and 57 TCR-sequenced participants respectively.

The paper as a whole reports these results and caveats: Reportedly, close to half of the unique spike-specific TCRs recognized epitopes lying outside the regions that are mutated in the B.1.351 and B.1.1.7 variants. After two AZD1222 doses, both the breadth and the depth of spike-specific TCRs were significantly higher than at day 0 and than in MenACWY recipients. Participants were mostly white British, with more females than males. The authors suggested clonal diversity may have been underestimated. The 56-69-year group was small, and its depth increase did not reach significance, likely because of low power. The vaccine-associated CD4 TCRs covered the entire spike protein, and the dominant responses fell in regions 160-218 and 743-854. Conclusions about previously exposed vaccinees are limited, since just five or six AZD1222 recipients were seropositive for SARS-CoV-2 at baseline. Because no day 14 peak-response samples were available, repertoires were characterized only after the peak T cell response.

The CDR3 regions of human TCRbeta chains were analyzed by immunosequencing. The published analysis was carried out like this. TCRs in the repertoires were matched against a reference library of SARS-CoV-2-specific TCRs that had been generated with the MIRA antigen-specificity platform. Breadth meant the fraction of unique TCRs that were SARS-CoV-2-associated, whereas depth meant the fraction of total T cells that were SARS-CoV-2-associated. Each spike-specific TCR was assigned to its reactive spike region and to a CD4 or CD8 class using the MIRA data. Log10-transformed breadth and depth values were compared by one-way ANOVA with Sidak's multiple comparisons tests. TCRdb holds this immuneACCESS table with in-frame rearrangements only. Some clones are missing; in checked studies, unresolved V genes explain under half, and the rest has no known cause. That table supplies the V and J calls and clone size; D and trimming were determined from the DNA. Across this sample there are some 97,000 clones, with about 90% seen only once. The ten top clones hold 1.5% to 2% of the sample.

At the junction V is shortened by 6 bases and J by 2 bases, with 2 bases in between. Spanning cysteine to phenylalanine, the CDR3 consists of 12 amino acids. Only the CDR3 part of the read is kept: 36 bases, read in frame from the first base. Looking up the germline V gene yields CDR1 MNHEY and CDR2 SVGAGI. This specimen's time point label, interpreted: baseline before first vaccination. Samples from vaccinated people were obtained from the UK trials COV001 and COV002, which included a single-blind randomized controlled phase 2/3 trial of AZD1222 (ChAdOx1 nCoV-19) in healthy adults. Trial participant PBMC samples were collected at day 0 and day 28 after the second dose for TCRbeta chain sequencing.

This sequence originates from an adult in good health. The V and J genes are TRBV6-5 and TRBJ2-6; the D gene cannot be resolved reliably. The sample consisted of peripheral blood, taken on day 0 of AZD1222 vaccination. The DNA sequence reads TGTGCCAGCAGAACTGGGGCCAACGTCCTGACTTTC. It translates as CASRTGANVLTF.